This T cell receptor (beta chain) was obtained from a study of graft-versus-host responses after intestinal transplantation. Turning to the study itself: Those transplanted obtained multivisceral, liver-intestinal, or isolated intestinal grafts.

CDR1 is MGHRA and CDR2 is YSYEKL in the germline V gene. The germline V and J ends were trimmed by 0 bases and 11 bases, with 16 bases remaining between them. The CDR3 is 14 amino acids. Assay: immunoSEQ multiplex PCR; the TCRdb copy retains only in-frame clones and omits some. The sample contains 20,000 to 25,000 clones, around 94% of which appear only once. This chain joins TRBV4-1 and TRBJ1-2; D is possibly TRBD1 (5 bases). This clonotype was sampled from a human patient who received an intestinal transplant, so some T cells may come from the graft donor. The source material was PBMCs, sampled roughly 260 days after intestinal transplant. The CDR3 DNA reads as TGCGCCAGCAGCCAAGATGAGGGACCGAACGCGTACACCTTC. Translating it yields CASSQDEGPNAYTF.